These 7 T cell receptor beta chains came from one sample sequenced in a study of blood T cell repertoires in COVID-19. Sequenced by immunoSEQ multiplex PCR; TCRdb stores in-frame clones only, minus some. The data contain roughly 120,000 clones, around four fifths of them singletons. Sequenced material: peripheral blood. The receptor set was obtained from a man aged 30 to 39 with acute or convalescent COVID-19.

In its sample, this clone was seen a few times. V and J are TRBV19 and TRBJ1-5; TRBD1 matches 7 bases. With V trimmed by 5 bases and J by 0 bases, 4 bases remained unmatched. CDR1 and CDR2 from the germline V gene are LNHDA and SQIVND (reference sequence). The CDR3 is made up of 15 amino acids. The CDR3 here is CASSPTGFSNQPQHF. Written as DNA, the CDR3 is TGTGCCAGTAGTCCGACAGGGTTTAGCAATCAGCCCCAGCATTTT.

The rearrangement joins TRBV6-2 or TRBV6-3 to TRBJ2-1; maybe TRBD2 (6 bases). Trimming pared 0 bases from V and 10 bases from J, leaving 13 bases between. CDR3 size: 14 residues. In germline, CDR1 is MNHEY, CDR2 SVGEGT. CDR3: CASSYSRLGVEQFF. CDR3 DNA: TGTGCCAGCAGTTACTCGAGACTAGGGGTCGAGCAGTTCTTC.

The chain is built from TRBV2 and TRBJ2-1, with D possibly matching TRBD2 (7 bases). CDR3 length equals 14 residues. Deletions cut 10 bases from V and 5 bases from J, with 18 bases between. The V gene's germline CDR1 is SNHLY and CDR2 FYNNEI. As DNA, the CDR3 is TGTGCCACCTGCCTGGGGGGGGGCCACAATGAGCAGTTCTTC. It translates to CATCLGGGHNEQFF.

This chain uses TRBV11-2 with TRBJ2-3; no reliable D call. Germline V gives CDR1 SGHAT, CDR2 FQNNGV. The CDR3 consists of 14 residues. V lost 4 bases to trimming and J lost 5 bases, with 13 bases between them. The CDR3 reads CASSSTLDRDTQYF. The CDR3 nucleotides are TGTGCCAGCAGCTCGACTCTAGATAGAGATACGCAGTATTTT.

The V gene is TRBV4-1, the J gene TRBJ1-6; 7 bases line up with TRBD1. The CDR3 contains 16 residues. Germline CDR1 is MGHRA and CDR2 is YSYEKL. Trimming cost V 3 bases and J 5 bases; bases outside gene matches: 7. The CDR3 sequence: CASSQRAGQNNSPLHF. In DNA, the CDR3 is TGCGCCAGCAGCCAGAGGGCGGGACAGAATAATTCACCCCTCCACTTT.

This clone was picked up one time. The CDR3 region has the DNA TGTGCCAGCAGCCAAGATCAGGTTGGCCAAGCTAACTATGGCTACACCTTC. Translated, it gives CASSQDQVGQANYGYTF. The chain uses TRBV4-2 and TRBJ1-2; D call uncertain. In germline, CDR1 is LGHNA, CDR2 YNFKEQ. This CDR3 has 17 amino acids. The V end was cut by 0 bases, the J end by 0 bases, with 14 bases between.

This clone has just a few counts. CDR3 residues: CASSQDSGGGAFNEQFF. CDR3 in DNA: TGCGCCAGCAGCCAAGATAGTGGCGGGGGGGCCTTCAATGAGCAGTTCTTC. The chain joins TRBV4-3 to TRBJ2-1; TRBD2 matches 9 bases. V was clipped by 0 bases and J by 6 bases; unmatched bases: 9. The CDR3 extends over 17 amino acids. The germline gives CDR1 LGHNA, CDR2 YSLEER.